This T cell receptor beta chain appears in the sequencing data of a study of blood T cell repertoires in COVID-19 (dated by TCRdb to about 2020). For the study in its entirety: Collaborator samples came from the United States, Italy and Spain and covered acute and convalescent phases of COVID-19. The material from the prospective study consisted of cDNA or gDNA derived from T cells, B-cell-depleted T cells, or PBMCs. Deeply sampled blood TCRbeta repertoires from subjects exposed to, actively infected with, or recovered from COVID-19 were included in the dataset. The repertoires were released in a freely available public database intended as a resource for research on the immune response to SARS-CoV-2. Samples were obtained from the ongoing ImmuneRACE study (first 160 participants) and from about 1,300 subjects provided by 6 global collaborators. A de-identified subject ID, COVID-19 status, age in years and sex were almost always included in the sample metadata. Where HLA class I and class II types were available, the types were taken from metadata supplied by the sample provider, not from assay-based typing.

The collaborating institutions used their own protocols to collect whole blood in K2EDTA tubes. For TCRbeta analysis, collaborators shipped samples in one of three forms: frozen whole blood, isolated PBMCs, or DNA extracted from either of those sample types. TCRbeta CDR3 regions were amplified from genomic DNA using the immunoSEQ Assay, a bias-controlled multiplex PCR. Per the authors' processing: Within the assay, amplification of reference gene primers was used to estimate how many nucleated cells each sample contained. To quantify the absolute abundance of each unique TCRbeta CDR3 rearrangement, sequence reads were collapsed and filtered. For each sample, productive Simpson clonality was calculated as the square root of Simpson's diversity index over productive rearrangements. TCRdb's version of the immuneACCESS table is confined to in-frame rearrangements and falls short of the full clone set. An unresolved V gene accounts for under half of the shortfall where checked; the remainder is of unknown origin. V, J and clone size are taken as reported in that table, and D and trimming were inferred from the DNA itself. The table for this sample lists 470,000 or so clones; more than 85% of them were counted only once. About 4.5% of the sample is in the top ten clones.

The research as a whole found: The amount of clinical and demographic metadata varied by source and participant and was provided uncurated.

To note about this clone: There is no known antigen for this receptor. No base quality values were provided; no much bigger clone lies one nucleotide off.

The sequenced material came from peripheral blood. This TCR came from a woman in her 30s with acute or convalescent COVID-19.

The CDR3 region: CASSLSQGTEQFF. The DNA sequence is TGCGCCAGCAGCTTGTCACAGGGAACGGAGCAGTTCTTC. This receptor chain uses TRBV5-1 and TRBJ2-1; TRBD1 is a weak D gene call, 6 bases matching. Reading the germline V gene gives CDR1 SGHRS and CDR2 YFSETQ. The junction shows trimming of 1 base on V and 10 bases on J, plus 12 bases between the germline ends. The CDR3 goes from the cysteine to the phenylalanine over 13 residues. The read is trimmed to its CDR3 DNA, 39 bases read in frame from base 1.